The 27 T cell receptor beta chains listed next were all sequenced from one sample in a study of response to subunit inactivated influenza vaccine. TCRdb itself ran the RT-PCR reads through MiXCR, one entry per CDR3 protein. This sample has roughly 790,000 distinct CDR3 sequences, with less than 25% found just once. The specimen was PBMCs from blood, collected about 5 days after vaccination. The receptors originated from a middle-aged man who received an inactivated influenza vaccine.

CDR3 in DNA: TGTGCCAGCAGCCAAAACCGGGACGGAACCTACGAGCAGTACTTC. Translation: CASSQNRDGTYEQYF. V gene TRBV4-2 combines with J gene TRBJ2-7; D possibly uses TRBD1 or TRBD2 (5 bases each). V was clipped by 2 bases and J by 2 bases, with 13 bases between them. This CDR3 is 15 amino acids long. CDR1 and CDR2 from the germline V gene are LGHNA and YNFKEQ.

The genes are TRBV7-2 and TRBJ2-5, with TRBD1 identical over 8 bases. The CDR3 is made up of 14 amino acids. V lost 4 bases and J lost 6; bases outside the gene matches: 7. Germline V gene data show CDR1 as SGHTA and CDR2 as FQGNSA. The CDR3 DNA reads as TGTGCCAGCAGCTCCAGGGGGCGTTTAAAGACCCAGTACTTC. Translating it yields CASSSRGRLKTQYF.

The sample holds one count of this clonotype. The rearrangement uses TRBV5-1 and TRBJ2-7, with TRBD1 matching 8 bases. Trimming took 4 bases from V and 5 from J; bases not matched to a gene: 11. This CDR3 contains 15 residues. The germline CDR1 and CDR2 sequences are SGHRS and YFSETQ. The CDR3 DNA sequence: TGCGCCAGCAGCGGGGGCCAGGGGGCCCCCCACGAGCAGTACTTC. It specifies CASSGGQGAPHEQYF.

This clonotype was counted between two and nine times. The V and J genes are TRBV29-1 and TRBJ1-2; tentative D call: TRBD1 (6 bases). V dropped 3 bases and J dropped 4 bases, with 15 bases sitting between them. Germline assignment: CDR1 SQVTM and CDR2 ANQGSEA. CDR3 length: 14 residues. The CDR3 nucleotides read TGCAGCGTTGAGCCGCCGGGACACCGCTATGGCTACACCTTC. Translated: CSVEPPGHRYGYTF.

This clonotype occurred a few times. The DNA of the CDR3 is TGTGCCAGCAGCATTACACAGGGGGATGTTCACTACACCTTC. Translation: CASSITQGDVHYTF. This chain uses TRBV7-2 with TRBJ1-2; 8 bases fit TRBD1. The CDR3 length is 14 residues. The germline gives CDR1 SGHTA, CDR2 FQGNSA. The trim removed 5 bases at V and 10 bases at J, leaving 12 bases unmatched. The full variable domain, rest sourced from reference TRBV7-2 and TRBJ1-2, is GAGVSQSPSNKVTEKGKDVELRCDPISGHTALYWYRQSLGQGLEFLIYFQGNSAPDKSGLPSDRFSAERTGGSVSTLTIQRTQQEDSAVYLCASSITQGDVHYTFGSGTRLTVV.

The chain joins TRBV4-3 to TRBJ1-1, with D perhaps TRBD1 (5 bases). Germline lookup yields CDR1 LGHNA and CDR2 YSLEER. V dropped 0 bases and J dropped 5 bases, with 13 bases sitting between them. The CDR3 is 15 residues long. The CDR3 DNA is TGCGCCAGCAGCCAAGATGCCCGACAGACGACTGAAGCTTTCTTT. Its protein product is CASSQDARQTTEAFF.

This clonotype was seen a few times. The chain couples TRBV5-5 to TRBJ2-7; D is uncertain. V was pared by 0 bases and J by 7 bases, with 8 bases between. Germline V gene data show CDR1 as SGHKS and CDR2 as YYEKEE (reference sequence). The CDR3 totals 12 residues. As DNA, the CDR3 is TGTGCCAGCAGCTTGGCCTTCGGGGAGCAGTACTTC. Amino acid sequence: CASSLAFGEQYF.

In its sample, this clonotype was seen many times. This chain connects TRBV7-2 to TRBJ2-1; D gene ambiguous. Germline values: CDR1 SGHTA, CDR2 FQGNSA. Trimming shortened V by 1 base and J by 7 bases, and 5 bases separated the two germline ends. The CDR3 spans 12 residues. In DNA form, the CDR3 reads TGTGCCAGCAGCTTAGTCCTAAATGAGCAGTTCTTC. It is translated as CASSLVLNEQFF.

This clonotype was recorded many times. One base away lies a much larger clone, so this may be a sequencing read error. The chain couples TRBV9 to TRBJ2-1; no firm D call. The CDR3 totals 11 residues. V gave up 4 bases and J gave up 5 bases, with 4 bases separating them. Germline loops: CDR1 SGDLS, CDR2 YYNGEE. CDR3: CASSSDNEQFF. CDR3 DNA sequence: TGTGCCAGCAGCTCGGACAATGAGCAGTTCTTC.

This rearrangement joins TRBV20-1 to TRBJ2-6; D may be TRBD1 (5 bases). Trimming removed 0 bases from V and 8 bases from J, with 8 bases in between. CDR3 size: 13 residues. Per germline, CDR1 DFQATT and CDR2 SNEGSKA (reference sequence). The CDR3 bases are TGCAGTGCTAGAGAGGCAGGGTCCAACGTCCTGACTTTC. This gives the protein CSAREAGSNVLTF.

The CDR3 spells CASSSPSGANEQFF. The CDR3 nucleotides read TGTGCCAGCAGCTCTCCTAGCGGGGCAAATGAGCAGTTCTTC. The chain joins TRBV7-6 to TRBJ2-1; 9 bases fit TRBD2. This CDR3 is 14 amino acids long. The junction had 5 bases not matched to a gene; V was cut back by 4 bases and J by 7 bases. Germline V gene lookup returns CDR1 SGHVS and CDR2 FNYEAQ.

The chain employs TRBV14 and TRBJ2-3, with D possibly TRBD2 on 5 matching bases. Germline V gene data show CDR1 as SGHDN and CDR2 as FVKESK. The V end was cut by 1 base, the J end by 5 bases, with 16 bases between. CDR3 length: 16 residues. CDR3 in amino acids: CASSQGWAAVLDTQYF. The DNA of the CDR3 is TGTGCCAGCAGCCAAGGATGGGCAGCGGTGTTAGATACGCAGTATTTT.

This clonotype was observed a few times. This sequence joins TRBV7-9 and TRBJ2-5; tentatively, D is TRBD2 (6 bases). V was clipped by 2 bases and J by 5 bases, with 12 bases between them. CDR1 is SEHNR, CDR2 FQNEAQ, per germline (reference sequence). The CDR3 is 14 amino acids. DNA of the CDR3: TGTGCCAGCAGCTTATTCGGGGGTCAGGAGACCCAGTACTTC. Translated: CASSLFGGQETQYF. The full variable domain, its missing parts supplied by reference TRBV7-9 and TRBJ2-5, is DTGVSQNPRHKITKRGQNVTFRCDPISEHNRLYWYRQTLGQGPEFLTYFQNEAQLEKSRLLSDRFSAERPKGSFSTLEIQRTEQGDSAMYLCASSLFGGQETQYFGPGTRLLVL.

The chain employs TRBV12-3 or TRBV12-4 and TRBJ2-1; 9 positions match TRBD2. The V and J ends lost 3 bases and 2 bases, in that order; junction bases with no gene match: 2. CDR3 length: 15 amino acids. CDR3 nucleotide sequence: TGTGCCAGCAGTTTTTTAGCGGGGGCCTACAATGAGCAGTTCTTC. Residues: CASSFLAGAYNEQFF.

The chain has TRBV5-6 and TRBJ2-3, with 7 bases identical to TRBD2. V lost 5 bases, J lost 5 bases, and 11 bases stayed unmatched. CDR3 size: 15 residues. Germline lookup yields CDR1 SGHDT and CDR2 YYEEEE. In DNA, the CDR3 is TGTGCCAGCAGGTGGGGGGGGACTTCTGGAGATACGCAGTATTTT. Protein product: CASRWGGTSGDTQYF.

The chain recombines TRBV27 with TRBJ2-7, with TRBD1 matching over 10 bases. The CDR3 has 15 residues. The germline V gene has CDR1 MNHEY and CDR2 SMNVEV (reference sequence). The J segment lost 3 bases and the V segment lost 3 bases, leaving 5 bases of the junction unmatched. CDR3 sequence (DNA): TGTGCCAGCAGTTTCTTCGGGACAGGGGTCTACGAGCAGTACTTC. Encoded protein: CASSFFGTGVYEQYF.

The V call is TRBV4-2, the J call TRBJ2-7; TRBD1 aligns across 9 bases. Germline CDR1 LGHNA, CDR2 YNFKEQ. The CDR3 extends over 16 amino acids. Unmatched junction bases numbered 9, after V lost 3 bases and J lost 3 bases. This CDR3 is CASSHRSGTGNYEQYF. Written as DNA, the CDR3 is TGTGCCAGCAGCCATCGCTCCGGGACAGGGAACTACGAGCAGTACTTC.

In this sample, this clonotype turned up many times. The CDR3 nucleotides are TGTGCCAGCAGCCGGGCAGGGAACACCGGGGAGCTGTTTTTT. It codes for CASSRAGNTGELFF. The chain is built from TRBV7-2 and TRBJ2-2; D gene uncertain. Germline loops: CDR1 SGHTA, CDR2 FQGNSA. The CDR3 runs to 14 residues. V lost 5 bases and J lost 1, with 8 bases in between.

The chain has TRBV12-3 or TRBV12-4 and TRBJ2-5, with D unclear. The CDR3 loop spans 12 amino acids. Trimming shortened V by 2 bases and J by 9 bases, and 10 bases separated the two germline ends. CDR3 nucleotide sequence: TGTGCCAGCAGTTTACTAGGGTACCCCCAGTACTTC. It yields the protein CASSLLGYPQYF.

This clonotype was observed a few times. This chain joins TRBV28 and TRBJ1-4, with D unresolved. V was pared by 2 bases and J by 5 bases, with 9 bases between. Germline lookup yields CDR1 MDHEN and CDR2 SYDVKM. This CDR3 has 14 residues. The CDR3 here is CASSLGGLNEKLFF. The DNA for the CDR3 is TGTGCCAGCAGTTTAGGAGGGCTCAATGAAAAACTGTTTTTT.

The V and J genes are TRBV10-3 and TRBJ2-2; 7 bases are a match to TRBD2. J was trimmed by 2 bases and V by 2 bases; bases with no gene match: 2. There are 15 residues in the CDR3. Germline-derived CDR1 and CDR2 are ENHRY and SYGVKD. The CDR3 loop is CAISESGINTGELFF. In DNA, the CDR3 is TGTGCCATCAGTGAGAGCGGGATCAACACCGGGGAGCTGTTTTTT.

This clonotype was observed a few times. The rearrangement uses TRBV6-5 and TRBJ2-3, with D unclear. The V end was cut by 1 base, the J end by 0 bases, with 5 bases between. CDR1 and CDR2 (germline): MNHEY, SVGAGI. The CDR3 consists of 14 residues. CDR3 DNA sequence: TGTGCCAGCAGTTACTTGGTCAGCACAGATACGCAGTATTTT. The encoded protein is CASSYLVSTDTQYF.

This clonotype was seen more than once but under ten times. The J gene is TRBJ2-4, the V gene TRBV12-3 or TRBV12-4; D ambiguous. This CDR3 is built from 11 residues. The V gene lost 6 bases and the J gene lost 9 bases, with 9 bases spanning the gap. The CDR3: CASRQAFIQYF. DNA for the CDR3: TGTGCCAGCAGACAAGCATTCATTCAGTACTTC.

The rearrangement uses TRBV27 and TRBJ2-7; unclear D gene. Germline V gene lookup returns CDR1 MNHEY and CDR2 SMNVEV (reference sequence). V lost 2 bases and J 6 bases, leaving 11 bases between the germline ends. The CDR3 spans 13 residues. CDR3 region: CASSLKGLGEQYF. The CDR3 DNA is TGTGCCAGCAGTTTAAAGGGATTGGGCGAGCAGTACTTC.

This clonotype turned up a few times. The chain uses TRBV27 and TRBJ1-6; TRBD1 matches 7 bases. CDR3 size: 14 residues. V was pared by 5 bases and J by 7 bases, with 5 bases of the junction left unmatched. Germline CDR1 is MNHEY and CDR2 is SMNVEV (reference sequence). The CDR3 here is CASSPTGFNSPLHF. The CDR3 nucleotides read TGTGCCAGCAGTCCGACAGGGTTCAATTCACCCCTCCACTTT.

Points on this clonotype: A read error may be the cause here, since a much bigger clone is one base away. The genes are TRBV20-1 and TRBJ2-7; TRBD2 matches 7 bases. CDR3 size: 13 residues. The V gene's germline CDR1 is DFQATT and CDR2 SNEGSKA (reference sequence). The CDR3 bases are TGCAGAGCTAGCGGAGACTTCTCCTACGAGCAGTACTTC. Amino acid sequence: CRASGDFSYEQYF.

The CDR3 region is CAIRTGITDTQYF. DNA for the CDR3: TGTGCCATCAGAACAGGGATCACAGATACGCAGTATTTT. The chain links TRBV10-3 to TRBJ2-3; possible D gene TRBD1, 6 bases. Between the trimmed V and J ends, which lost 6 bases and 2 bases, there was a span of 9 bases. The CDR3 is made up of 13 amino acids. Germline V CDR1 and CDR2: ENHRY, SYGVKD.